Following are 18 T cell receptor beta chains from one sample sequenced in a study of T-cell memory formation after mild COVID-19. TCRdb processed the 5' RACE reads anew with MiXCR; each CDR3 protein has one entry. The sample has some 340,000 distinct CDR3 sequences; about an eighth are singletons. The material sequenced was PBMCs or a T cell subset sorted from them (not recorded which). The receptor set was obtained from a man in his late teens or twenties who had mild COVID-19 (a few samples of this study predate the infection). Cell type and time point are not known.

The genes are TRBV6-5 and TRBJ1-1; the match to TRBD1 covers 7 bases. The CDR3 covers 15 residues. CDR1 MNHEY and CDR2 SVGAGI come from the germline V gene. The J segment lost 4 bases and the V segment lost 4 bases, leaving 9 bases of the junction unmatched. The CDR3 sequence is CASSFDEGAVTEAFF. The CDR3 DNA sequence: TGTGCCAGCAGTTTCGATGAGGGGGCGGTCACTGAAGCTTTCTTT.

This sequence joins TRBV7-8 and TRBJ2-3, with 8 bases aligning to TRBD2. The CDR3 is 17 residues long. Looked up from germline, CDR1 is SGHVS and CDR2 is FQNEAQ. V was pared by 3 bases and J by 2 bases, with 10 bases of the junction left unmatched. CDR3 protein: CASSLALGGGFTDTQYF. CDR3 coding DNA: TGTGCCAGCAGCTTGGCCTTGGGCGGGGGGTTCACAGATACGCAGTATTTT.

V is TRBV12-3 or TRBV12-4 and J is TRBJ2-3, with 11 bases fitting TRBD2. This CDR3 region has 16 residues. V dropped 5 bases and J dropped 1; count of bases not matched to a gene: 5. The CDR3 nucleotides are TGTGCCAGCAGTCCCCTTAGCGGGGGGGGCACAGATACGCAGTATTTT. As protein: CASSPLSGGGTDTQYF.

The chain has TRBV19 and TRBJ2-7; perhaps TRBD1 as D (5 bases). Trimming took 10 bases from V and 2 from J, leaving 12 bases between them. This CDR3 region has 12 residues. The germline V gene encodes CDR1 LNHDA and CDR2 SQIVND (reference sequence). DNA of the CDR3: TGTGCCACCCCGACAGCACCCTACGAGCAGTACTTC. Its protein is CATPTAPYEQYF. The whole variable domain, remainder taken from reference TRBV19 and TRBJ2-7, is DGGITQSPKYLFRKEGQNVTLSCEQNLNHDAMYWYRQDPGQGLRLIYYSQIVNDFQKGDIAEGYSVSREKKESFPLTVTSAQKNPTAFYLCATPTAPYEQYFGPGTRLTVT.

In its sample, this clonotype was seen a few times. The chain uses TRBV18 and TRBJ1-4; D uncertain. This CDR3 is built from 16 residues. The ends were cut back, 6 bases at V and 0 bases at J, with 14 bases in the middle. The V gene's germline CDR1 is KGHSH and CDR2 LQKENI. The CDR3 loop is CASSPQSPATNEKLFF. In nucleotides, the CDR3 is TGTGCCAGCTCCCCCCAAAGTCCAGCAACTAATGAAAAACTGTTTTTT.

The chain combines TRBV7-8 with TRBJ2-5, with 16 bases fitting TRBD2. The trim removed 4 bases at V and 5 bases at J, leaving 13 bases unmatched. The CDR3 spans 19 residues. The germline V gene has CDR1 SGHVS and CDR2 FQNEAQ. Here the CDR3 reads CASSSIARGLAGGKETQYF. The CDR3 DNA follows: TGTGCCAGCAGCTCAATCGCCCGGGGACTAGCGGGGGGGAAGGAGACCCAGTACTTC.

The chain combines TRBV10-3 with TRBJ1-6; D possibly corresponds to TRBD1 (5 bases). Trimming removed 1 base from V and 9 bases from J, with 13 bases in between. The CDR3 consists of 15 residues. Germline CDR1 reads ENHRY; CDR2 reads SYGVKD. The CDR3 sequence is CAISELGVGSSPLHF. In nucleotides, the CDR3 is TGTGCCATCAGTGAGTTAGGGGTGGGGTCTTCACCCCTCCACTTT.

This rearrangement joins TRBV6-5 to TRBJ1-2, with TRBD1 identical over 8 bases. CDR1 MNHEY and CDR2 SVGAGI come from the germline V gene. The V and J ends lost 6 bases and 5 bases, in that order; junction bases with no gene match: 8. This CDR3 has 14 residues. The CDR3 DNA is TGTGCCAGCAGGAAAGGGACAGGCCCTTATGGCTACACCTTC. This translates into CASRKGTGPYGYTF.

This clonotype was detected a few times. This chain links TRBV20-1 with TRBJ2-3; 12 positions agree with TRBD2. The CDR3 consists of 16 residues. The junction had 8 bases not matched to a gene; V was cut back by 3 bases and J by 4 bases. Germline loops: CDR1 DFQATT, CDR2 SNEGSKA (reference sequence). The DNA of the CDR3 is TGCAGTGCTAGGAGGGCTAGCGGGGGGGGCGCAGATACGCAGTATTTT. Protein: CSARRASGGGADTQYF.

V usage is TRBV20-1 and J usage is TRBJ1-2; D not resolved. The germline gives CDR1 DFQATT, CDR2 SNEGSKA (reference sequence). V was clipped by 6 bases and J by 7 bases, with 15 bases between them. CDR3 length: 12 residues. CDR3 amino acids: CSASNLAGGYTF. The CDR3 DNA sequence: TGCAGTGCAAGTAACCTTGCGGGTGGCTACACCTTC.

At least ten counts were recorded for this clonotype. This rearrangement joins TRBV5-1 to TRBJ2-6, with D unclear. Germline loops: CDR1 SGHRS, CDR2 YFSETQ. The CDR3 length is 16 residues. V was shortened by 0 bases and J by 0 bases, with 7 bases between the two germline ends. As DNA, the CDR3 is TGCGCCAGCAGCTTGGGCAGAAACTCTGGGGCCAACGTCCTGACTTTC. Its protein product is CASSLGRNSGANVLTF.

This clonotype came up a few times. CDR3: CASSLRLAVRETQYF. Here the CDR3 DNA reads TGTGCCAGCAGTTTGCGGCTAGCCGTCCGAGAGACCCAGTACTTC. The chain combines TRBV28 with TRBJ2-5, with a weak D call TRBD2 (5 bases). The CDR3 consists of 15 residues. V gave up 3 bases and J gave up 4 bases, with 15 bases separating them. Germline loops: CDR1 MDHEN, CDR2 SYDVKM.

The chain uses TRBV29-1 and TRBJ1-2, with unresolved D. Trimming shortened V by 5 bases and J by 5 bases, and 9 bases separated the two germline ends. This CDR3 is built from 11 residues. The germline gives CDR1 SQVTM, CDR2 ANQGSEA. CDR3 DNA sequence: TGCAGCGTTCGAACGGGGTATGGCTACACCTTC. It is translated as CSVRTGYGYTF.

This chain joins TRBV7-9 and TRBJ1-6; D unresolved. Trimming stripped 2 bases from V and 9 bases from J, with 8 bases between. CDR1 SEHNR and CDR2 FQNEAQ come from the germline V gene (reference sequence). The length of the CDR3 is 13 residues. The CDR3 sequence: CASSLLVGSPLHF. The CDR3 coding sequence is TGTGCCAGCAGCTTACTAGTGGGTTCACCCCTCCACTTT. Looking up the rest from reference TRBV7-9 and TRBJ1-6 gives the full variable domain: DTGVSQNPRHKITKRGQNVTFRCDPISEHNRLYWYRQTLGQGPEFLTYFQNEAQLEKSRLLSDRFSAERPKGSFSTLEIQRTEQGDSAMYLCASSLLVGSPLHFGNGTRLTVT.

The rearrangement uses TRBV6-4 and TRBJ2-2, with no clear D. There are 13 residues in the CDR3. CDR1 is MRHNA and CDR2 is SNTAGT in the germline V gene. Trimming removed 6 bases from V and 3 bases from J, with 8 bases in between. In DNA form, the CDR3 reads TGTGCCAGCAGCGGGTCGTACACCGGGGAGCTGTTTTTT. This encodes CASSGSYTGELFF.

This clonotype was seen at least ten times. V is TRBV7-2 and J is TRBJ2-3; D tentatively fits TRBD1 or TRBD2 (6 bases each). There are 15 residues in the CDR3. Germline values: CDR1 SGHTA, CDR2 FQGNSA. The V end lost 0 bases, the J end lost 2 bases, and 9 bases lay between the germline ends. The CDR3 DNA is TGTGCCAGCAGCTTAGCGGGGGGCGACACAGATACGCAGTATTTT. Protein sequence: CASSLAGGDTDTQYF.

This clonotype was observed a few times. V usage is TRBV7-9 and J usage is TRBJ2-7, with 7 bases matching TRBD1. Trimming at V came to 0 bases and at J to 5 bases, leaving 4 bases not matched to a gene. This CDR3 comprises 14 residues. Germline CDR1 SEHNR, CDR2 FQNEAQ (reference sequence). As DNA, the CDR3 is TGTGCCAGCAGCTTAGCGGGGACAGCGGACGAGCAGTACTTC. This translates into CASSLAGTADEQYF.

The rearrangement links TRBV11-2 to TRBJ2-7; 12 positions match TRBD2. Germline CDR1 and CDR2: SGHAT and FQNNGV. Trimming at V came to 5 bases and at J to 0 bases, leaving 5 bases not matched to a gene. CDR3 size: 16 residues. This chain's CDR3 is CASSIPTSGSSYEQYF. The CDR3 coding sequence is TGTGCCAGCAGCATTCCGACTAGCGGGAGCTCCTACGAGCAGTACTTC.